Below are 7 T cell receptor beta chains sequenced from a single sample in a study of blood T cell repertoires in COVID-19. Measured with immunoSEQ multiplex PCR; TCRdb has only the in-frame clones, and not every one. This table has some 250,000 clones, approximately 82% appearing once. The sequenced material came from PBMCs or T cells enriched from blood (not recorded which). These receptors were collected from a middle-aged man who had recovered from COVID-19.

With regard to this clone: The junction shows a germline mismatch at one end, possibly a read error. The chain uses TRBV6-5 and TRBJ2-5; D is unresolved. Looked up from germline, CDR1 is MNHEY and CDR2 is SVGAGI. The CDR3 totals 13 residues. Here the CDR3 reads CASSYSEQGTQYF. CDR3 sequence (DNA): TGTGCCAGCAGTTACTCGGAGCAAGGGACCCAGTACTTC.

The genes are TRBV4-2 and TRBJ1-1; TRBD1 agrees at 9 bases. CDR1 is LGHNA and CDR2 is YNFKEQ in the germline V gene. V lost 8 bases, J lost 6 bases, and 7 bases stayed unmatched. The CDR3 loop spans 13 amino acids. CDR3 protein: CASGSQGAPEAFF. CDR3 DNA sequence: TGTGCCAGCGGTTCACAGGGGGCCCCTGAAGCTTTCTTT.

V is TRBV18 and J is TRBJ1-2; no firm D call. The germline V and J ends were trimmed by 3 bases and 8 bases, with 16 bases remaining between them. There are 14 residues in the CDR3. Germline assignment: CDR1 KGHSH and CDR2 LQKENI. The CDR3: CASSPGEGWSGYTF. In DNA form, the CDR3 reads TGTGCCAGCTCACCGGGAGAGGGTTGGTCGGGCTACACCTTC.

This chain joins TRBV20-1 and TRBJ2-3; D might be TRBD2 (6 bases). This CDR3 region has 11 residues. The ends were cut back, 6 bases at V and 6 bases at J, with 10 bases in the middle. Germline CDR1 DFQATT, CDR2 SNEGSKA (reference sequence). CDR3 sequence: CSAGTEDTQYF. The CDR3 DNA is TGCAGTGCCGGGACTGAGGATACGCAGTATTTT.

The chain couples TRBV28 to TRBJ1-5; 10 bases line up with TRBD1. Germline V CDR1 and CDR2: MDHEN, SYDVKM. Germline trimming cut 5 bases from V and 9 bases from J; bases unmatched to any gene: 10. The CDR3 covers 15 residues. The CDR3 reads CASSPLGQGGRPQHF. The CDR3 bases are TGTGCCAGCAGTCCACTAGGACAGGGGGGCAGGCCCCAGCATTTT.

The V call is TRBV15, the J call TRBJ2-5; 8 nucleotides line up with TRBD2. V shed 8 bases and J 5 bases; nucleotides not matched to a gene: 16. From germline, CDR1 is LNHNV and CDR2 YYDKDF (reference sequence). This CDR3 comprises 16 residues. The CDR3 protein is CATRSWREDQGETQYF. Here the CDR3 DNA reads TGTGCCACCCGTAGCTGGCGGGAGGACCAGGGCGAGACCCAGTACTTC. Full variable domain (missing parts from reference TRBV15 and TRBJ2-5): DAMVIQNPRYQVTQFGKPVTLSCSQTLNHNVMYWYQQKSSQAPKLLFHYYDKDFNNEADTPDNFQSRRPNTSFCFLDIRSPGLGDTAMYLCATRSWREDQGETQYFGPGTRLLVL.

The rearrangement joins TRBV6-5 to TRBJ2-7; no firm D call. The CDR3 has 13 residues. The V gene lost 2 bases and the J gene lost 2 bases, with 7 bases spanning the gap. The germline V gene encodes CDR1 MNHEY and CDR2 SVGAGI. The CDR3 DNA is TGTGCCAGCAGTTACGACTCTGCCTACGAGCAGTACTTC. Translating it yields CASSYDSAYEQYF.